This T cell receptor (beta chain) was observed in a study of T-cell memory formation after mild COVID-19. J lost 2 bases, V lost 5 bases, and 10 bases had no gene match. The V gene's germline CDR1 is KGHSH and CDR2 LQKENI. This CDR3 comprises 16 residues. TCRdb reanalysed the 5' RACE reads using MiXCR and keeps one entry per CDR3 protein. The repertoire consists of fewer than 450,000 distinct CDR3 sequences, with roughly 24% occurring once and the leading ten covering 8.8%. This clonotype was seen repeatedly, ten times or more. The origin of this receptor is an adult woman who had mild COVID-19 (a few samples of this study predate the infection). Cell type and time point are not known. Sequenced input: PBMCs or a T cell subset sorted from them (not recorded which). The V call is TRBV18, the J call TRBJ2-5; 8 bases are a match to TRBD1. The CDR3: CASSTYGQGNQETQYF. CDR3 nucleotides: TGTGCCAGCTCAACATACGGACAGGGAAATCAAGAGACCCAGTACTTC.